Included here is one T cell receptor (beta chain) sequence, with context. The sample originates from a study of cytotoxic CD8 clonotypes in ibrutinib-treated CLL. This CDR3 has 11 residues. With 8 bases removed from V and 5 bases from J, the gap between germline ends came to 10 bases. Germline V gene lookup returns CDR1 SNHLY and CDR2 FYNNEI. Sequencing was designed to attain a depth spanning 1 in 200,000 to 1 in 1 million T cells. Sequencing used immunoSEQ multiplex PCR; TCRdb keeps in-frame clones, though not all of them. The sample carries hundreds of thousands of clones, under 75% recorded once. The origin of this receptor is a human donor with chronic lymphocytic leukemia. Sample: PBMCs, taken after 24 months of ibrutinib treatment. The chain joins TRBV2 to TRBJ2-7; D tentatively reads TRBD1 or TRBD2 (5 bases each). The CDR3 spells CASAGTHEQYF. DNA for the CDR3: TGTGCCAGCGCCGGGACCCACGAGCAGTACTTC.